Described below is a single TCR beta chain sequence and its context. J was trimmed by 5 bases and V by 9 bases; bases with no gene match: 5. The germline gives CDR1 LNHDA, CDR2 SQIVND (reference sequence). CDR3 length equals 15 residues. The data were produced by immunoSEQ multiplex PCR, yet TCRdb's version contains in-frame clones alone and is incomplete. The sample has 150,000 to 200,000 clones, about 87% seen once. This record comes from a study of blood T cell repertoires in COVID-19. Study-level information: The analysed material was cDNA or gDNA that came from T cells, B-cell-depleted T cells, or PBMCs.

The material sequenced was peripheral blood. The sequence was collected from an older woman with COVID-19, enrolled during active disease. The chain employs TRBV19 and TRBJ1-6; the match to TRBD1 covers 12 bases. CDR3 protein: CASSGTGGDNSPLHF. Written as DNA, the CDR3 is TGTGCCAGCTCCGGGACAGGGGGCGATAATTCACCCCTCCACTTT.